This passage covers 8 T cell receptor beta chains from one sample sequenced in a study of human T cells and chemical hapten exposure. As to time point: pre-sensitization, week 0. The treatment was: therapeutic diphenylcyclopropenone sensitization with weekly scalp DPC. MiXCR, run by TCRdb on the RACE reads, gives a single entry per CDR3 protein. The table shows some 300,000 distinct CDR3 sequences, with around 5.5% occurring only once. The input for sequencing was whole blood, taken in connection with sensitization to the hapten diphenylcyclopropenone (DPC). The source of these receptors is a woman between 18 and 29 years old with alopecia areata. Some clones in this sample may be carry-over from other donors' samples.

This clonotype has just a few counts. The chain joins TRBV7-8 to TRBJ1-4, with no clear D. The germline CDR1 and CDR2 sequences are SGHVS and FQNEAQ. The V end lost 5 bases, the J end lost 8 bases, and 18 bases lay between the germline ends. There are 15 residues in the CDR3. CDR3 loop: CASSIRVRDEEKLFF. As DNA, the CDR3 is TGTGCCAGCAGCATTAGGGTCCGGGATGAAGAAAAACTGTTTTTT. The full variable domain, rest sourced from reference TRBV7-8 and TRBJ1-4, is GAGVSQSPRYKVAKRGQDVALRCDPISGHVSLFWYQQALGQGPEFLTYFQNEAQLDKSGLPSDRFFAERPEGSVSTLKIQRTQQEDSAVYLCASSIRVRDEEKLFFGSGTQLSVL.

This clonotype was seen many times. The CDR3 DNA sequence: TGTGCTAGTGGTTTGGTACTTAAGGAGACGGTAAACACCATATATTTT. The encoded protein is CASGLVLKETVNTIYF. The chain couples TRBV12-5 to TRBJ1-3, with D unresolved. Trimming left V 0 bases short and J 6 bases short, with 15 bases between. Germline V CDR1 and CDR2: LGHNT, FRNRAP. The CDR3 is made up of 16 amino acids.

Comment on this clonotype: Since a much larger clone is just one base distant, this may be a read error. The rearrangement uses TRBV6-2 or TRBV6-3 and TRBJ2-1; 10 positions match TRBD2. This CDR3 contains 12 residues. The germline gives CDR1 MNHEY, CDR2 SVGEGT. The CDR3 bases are TGTGCCAGTACGAGCGGGGGGGCCGGGCAGCTCTTC. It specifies CASTSGGAGQLF.

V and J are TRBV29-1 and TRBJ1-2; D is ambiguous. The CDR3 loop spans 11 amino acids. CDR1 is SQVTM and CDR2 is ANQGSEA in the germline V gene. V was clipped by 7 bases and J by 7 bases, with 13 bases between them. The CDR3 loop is CSGTEVVGYTF. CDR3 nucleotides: TGCAGCGGGACGGAGGTAGTTGGCTACACCTTC.

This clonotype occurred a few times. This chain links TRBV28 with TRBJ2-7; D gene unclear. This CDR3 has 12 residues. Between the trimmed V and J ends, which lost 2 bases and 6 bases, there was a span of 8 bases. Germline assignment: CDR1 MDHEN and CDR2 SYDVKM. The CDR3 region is CASSLPHIEQYF. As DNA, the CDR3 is TGTGCCAGCAGTTTACCCCACATCGAGCAGTACTTC.

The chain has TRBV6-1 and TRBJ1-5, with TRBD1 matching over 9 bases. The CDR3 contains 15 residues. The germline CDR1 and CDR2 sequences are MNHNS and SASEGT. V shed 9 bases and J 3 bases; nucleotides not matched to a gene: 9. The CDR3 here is CARKDRGFNNQPQHF. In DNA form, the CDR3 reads TGTGCCAGAAAGGACAGGGGATTTAACAATCAGCCCCAGCATTTT.

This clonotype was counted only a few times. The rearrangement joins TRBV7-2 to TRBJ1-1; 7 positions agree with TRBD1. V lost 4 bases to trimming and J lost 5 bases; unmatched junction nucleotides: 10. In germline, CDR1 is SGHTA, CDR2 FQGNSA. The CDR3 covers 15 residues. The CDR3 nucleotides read TGTGCCAGCAGCTGGGAGACAGGGCGCGGGACTGAAGCTTTCTTT. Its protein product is CASSWETGRGTEAFF. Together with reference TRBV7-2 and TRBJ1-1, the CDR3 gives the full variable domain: GAGVSQSPSNKVTEKGKDVELRCDPISGHTALYWYRQSLGQGLEFLIYFQGNSAPDKSGLPSDRFSAERTGGSVSTLTIQRTQQEDSAVYLCASSWETGRGTEAFFGQGTRLTVV.

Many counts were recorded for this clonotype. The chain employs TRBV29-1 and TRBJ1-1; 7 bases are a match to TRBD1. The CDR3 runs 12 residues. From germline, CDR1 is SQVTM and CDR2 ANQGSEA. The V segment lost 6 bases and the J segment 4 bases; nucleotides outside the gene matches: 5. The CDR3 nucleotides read TGCAGCGTCCAAGGGGGCTCCACTGAAGCTTTCTTT. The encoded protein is CSVQGGSTEAFF.